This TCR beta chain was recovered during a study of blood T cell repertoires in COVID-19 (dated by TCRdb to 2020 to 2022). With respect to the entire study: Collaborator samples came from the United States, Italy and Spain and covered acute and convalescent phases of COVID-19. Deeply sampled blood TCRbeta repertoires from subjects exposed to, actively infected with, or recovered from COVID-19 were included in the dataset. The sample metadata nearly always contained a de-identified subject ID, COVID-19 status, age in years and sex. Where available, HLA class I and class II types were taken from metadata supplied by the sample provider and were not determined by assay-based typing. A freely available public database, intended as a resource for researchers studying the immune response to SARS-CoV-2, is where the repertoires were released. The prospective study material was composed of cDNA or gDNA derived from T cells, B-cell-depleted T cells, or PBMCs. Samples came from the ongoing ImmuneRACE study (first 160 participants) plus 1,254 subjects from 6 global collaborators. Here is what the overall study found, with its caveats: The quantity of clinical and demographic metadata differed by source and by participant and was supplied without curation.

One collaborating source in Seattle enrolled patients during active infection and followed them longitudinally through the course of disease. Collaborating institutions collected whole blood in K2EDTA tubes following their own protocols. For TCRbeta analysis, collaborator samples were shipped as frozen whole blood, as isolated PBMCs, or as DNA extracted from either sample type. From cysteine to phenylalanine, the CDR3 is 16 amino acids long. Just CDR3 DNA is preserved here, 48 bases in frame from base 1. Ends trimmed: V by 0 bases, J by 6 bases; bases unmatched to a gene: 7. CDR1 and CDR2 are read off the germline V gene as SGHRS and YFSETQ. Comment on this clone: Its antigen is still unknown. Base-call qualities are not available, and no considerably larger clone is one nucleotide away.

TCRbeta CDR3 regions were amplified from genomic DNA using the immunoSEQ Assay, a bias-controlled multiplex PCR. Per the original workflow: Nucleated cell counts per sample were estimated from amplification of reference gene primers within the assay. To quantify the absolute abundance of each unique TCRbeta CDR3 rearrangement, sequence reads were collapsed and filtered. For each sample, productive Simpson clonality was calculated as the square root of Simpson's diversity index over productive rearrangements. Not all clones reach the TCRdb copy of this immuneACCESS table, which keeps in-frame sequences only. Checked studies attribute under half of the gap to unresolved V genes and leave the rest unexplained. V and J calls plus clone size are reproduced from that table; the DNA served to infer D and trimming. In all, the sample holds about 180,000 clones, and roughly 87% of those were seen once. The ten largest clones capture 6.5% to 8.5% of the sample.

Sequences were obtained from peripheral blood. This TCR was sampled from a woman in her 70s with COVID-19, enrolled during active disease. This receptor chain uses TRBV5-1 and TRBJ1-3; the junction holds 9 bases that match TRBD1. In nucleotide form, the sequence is TGCGCCAGCAGCTTGGAGGGACAGGGAGTGAAAAACACCATATATTTT. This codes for CASSLEGQGVKNTIYF.